This TCR beta chain was recovered during a study of T-cell reconstitution after alpha-beta-depleted transplantation in children. Germline V gene data show CDR1 as SEHNR and CDR2 as FQNEAQ (reference sequence). Trimming took 5 bases from V and 7 from J; bases not matched to a gene: 9. This CDR3 spans 15 amino acids. Molecular barcoding with unique molecular identifiers was used for the TCRbeta library. TCRdb re-called the PCR reads through MiXCR, storing one row per CDR3 protein. The sample lists around 370,000 distinct CDR3 sequences, 9% to 12% occurring once. This clonotype was seen more than once but under ten times.

Sequenced here: PBMCs from the stem cell graft donor, sampled from the stem cell graft. V usage is TRBV7-9 and J usage is TRBJ2-7; 12 positions agree with TRBD2. The receptor was isolated from a human donor who donated a stem cell graft to a child with acute lymphoblastic leukemia. The CDR3 region is CASSQGLAGLGEQYF. CDR3 in DNA: TGTGCCAGCAGCCAAGGACTAGCGGGATTAGGAGAGCAGTACTTC.